Only a few counts were recorded for the clone carrying this T cell receptor (beta chain). Its antigen is currently unknown. This sample's time point: pre-sensitization, week 0. Treatment denoted: therapeutic diphenylcyclopropenone sensitization with weekly scalp DPC. It was unfractionated whole blood from which total RNA was extracted. This specimen comes from a study of human T cells and chemical hapten exposure. Regarding the study as a whole: Counts of expanded TCRs (at PT1) showed a positive correlation with patch test score. Significantly more large CDR3 similarity clusters were formed by expanded TCRs than by controls.

Germline V CDR1 and CDR2: MNHNY, SVGAGI (reference sequence). V lost 4 bases to trimming and J lost 4 bases, with 8 bases between them. CDR3 length: 14 residues. Original processing notes: Individual samples carried between about 20,000 and 700,000 TCRs, with roughly 96,000 as the median. TCRdb processed the RACE reads anew with MiXCR; each CDR3 protein has one entry. The V and J calls and clone size are TCRdb's, not the authors'. Of 300,000 to 400,000 distinct CDR3 sequences listed, roughly 5% were seen once; the top ten hold 2.5% to 3%. The rearrangement uses TRBV6-6 and TRBJ2-6; D remains unclear. The sample consisted of whole blood, taken in connection with sensitization to the hapten diphenylcyclopropenone (DPC). This clonotype was obtained from a woman aged 45-59 years with alopecia areata. Some clones in this sample may be carry-over from other donors' samples. The CDR3 protein is CASSWVTGANVLTF. CDR3 DNA: TGTGCCAGCAGTTGGGTCACCGGGGCCAACGTCCTGACTTTC.